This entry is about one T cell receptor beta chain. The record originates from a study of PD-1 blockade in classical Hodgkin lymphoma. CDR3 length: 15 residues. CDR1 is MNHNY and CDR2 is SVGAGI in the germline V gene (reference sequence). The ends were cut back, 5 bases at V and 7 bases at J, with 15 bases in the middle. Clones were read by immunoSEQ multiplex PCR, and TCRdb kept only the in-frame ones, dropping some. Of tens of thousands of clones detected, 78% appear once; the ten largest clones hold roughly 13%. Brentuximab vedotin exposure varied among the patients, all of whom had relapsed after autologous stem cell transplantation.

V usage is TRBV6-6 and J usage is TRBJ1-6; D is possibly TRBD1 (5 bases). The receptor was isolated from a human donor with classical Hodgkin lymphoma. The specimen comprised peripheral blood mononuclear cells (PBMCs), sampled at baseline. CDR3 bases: TGTGCCAGCAGTATCCAAGGGGCTCAAAATTCACCCCTCCACTTT. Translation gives CASSIQGAQNSPLHF.